Listed below are T cell receptor beta chains from one sample, sequenced in a study of a mutant IDH1 vaccine in newly diagnosed glioma. Assay: immunoSEQ multiplex PCR; the TCRdb copy retains only in-frame clones and omits some. The sample lists tens of thousands of clones, about 92% seen once, with 2% to 2.5% in the top ten. Antigens of these TCRs are unknown. Sequencing used PBMCs, obtained from a glioma patient whose treatment included an IDH1 peptide vaccine. These receptors were taken from a man aged 50 or older with glioma. Both conserved end residues are trimmed from each CDR3.

TRBV30	TRBJ2-4	AWSVGLRSIQY
TRBV5-1	TRBJ2-1	ASSLGTSGRTSSYNEQF
TRBV7-2	TRBJ1-5	ASSLGGPNQPQH
TRBV7-6	TRBJ2-6	ASSQGGTGANVLT
TRBV28	TRBJ1-5	ASSLAGDQPQH
TRBV19	TRBJ2-3	ASSIRGAGTDTQY
TRBV12-5	TRBJ2-1	ASGLALAGGPEEQF
TRBV6-1	TRBJ1-5	ASSSRGGEPQH
TRBV10-2	TRBJ1-5	ASRLDRASNQPQH
TRBV6-5	TRBJ1-5	ATGRNQPQH
TRBV27	TRBJ1-5	ASTGRGSQPQH
TRBV9	TRBJ2-1	ASSVGRETEQF
TRBV1	TRBJ1-2	TSSQGALGGANYGYT
TRBV10-3	TRBJ2-1	AISVEGDEQF
TRBV6-5	TRBJ1-5	ASKDRVNQPQH
TRBV6-5	TRBJ1-1	ASRDMNTEAF
TRBV25-1	TRBJ2-7	ASSDNYYEQY
TRBV7-6	TRBJ2-1	ASSWGAGDDNEQF
TRBV30	TRBJ2-7	AWSGTGRDEQY
TRBV5-4	TRBJ2-5	ASSRERTGQETQY
TRBV7-6	TRBJ1-3	ASSLSPGSQSPGNTIY
TRBV19	TRBJ1-5	ASRPGQSSNQPQH
TRBV4-3	TRBJ1-1	ASSLKSGGGATEAF
TRBV5-5	TRBJ1-5	ASSLVARASGQH
TRBV19	TRBJ1-2	ASSRTGGSSDGYT
TRBV28	TRBJ2-2	ASSLGGWQGNTGELF
TRBV27	TRBJ1-5	ASSSGTGGKPQH
TRBV7-2	TRBJ1-1	ASSLGGSPEAF
TRBV2	TRBJ2-7	ASDRVGEQY
TRBV4-3	TRBJ2-2	ASSQHGTLNTGELF
TRBV5-8	TRBJ1-5	ASSLGPSNQPQH
TRBV4-3	TRBJ2-5	ASSADRVGRETQY
TRBV4-3	TRBJ2-7	ASSQDRISYEQY
TRBV2	TRBJ2-7	ASRDRGLVYEQY
TRBV28	TRBJ2-7	ASSLSNRGYEQY
TRBV2	TRBJ1-5	ASMGRGFNQPQH
TRBV6-5	TRBJ2-7	ASSQLTNSYEQY
TRBV18	TRBJ1-6	ASSPPGFNSPLH
TRBV4-3	TRBJ1-5	ASSPQARTGDQPQH
TRBV7-2	TRBJ1-4	ASSLMMSMGEKLF
TRBV28	TRBJ2-2	ASSLWGGELF